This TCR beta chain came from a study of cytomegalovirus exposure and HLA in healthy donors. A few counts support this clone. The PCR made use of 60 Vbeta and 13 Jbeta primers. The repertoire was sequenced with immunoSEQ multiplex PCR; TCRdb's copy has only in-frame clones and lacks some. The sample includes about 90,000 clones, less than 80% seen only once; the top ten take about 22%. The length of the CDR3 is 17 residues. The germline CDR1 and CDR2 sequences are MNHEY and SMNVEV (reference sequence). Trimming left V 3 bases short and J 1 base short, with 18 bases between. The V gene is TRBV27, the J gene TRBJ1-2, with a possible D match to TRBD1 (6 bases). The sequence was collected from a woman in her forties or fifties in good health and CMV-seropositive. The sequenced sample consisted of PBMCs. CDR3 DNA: TGTGCCAGCAGTTTTTGGGACAATATAGCGGGTAACTATGGCTACACCTTC. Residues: CASSFWDNIAGNYGYTF.